What follows are 22 T cell receptor beta chains derived from one specimen sequenced in a study of blood T cells in healthy people across ages (dated by TCRdb to between 2014 and 2016). The receptor library was made with 5' RACE. This sample was sequenced with an Illumina HiSeq 2500. The second PCR ran for about 7 to 11 cycles and used a J-beta primer mix along with a sample-barcoded 5' primer. TCRdb's own reprocessing of the public reads used fastp at Q25 and MiXCR and kept productive beta chains. Each CDR3 protein appears once, grouped with its most common genes and DNA. Here the sample has roughly 560,000 distinct CDR3 sequences; around 24% occur a single time. The ten largest clones add up to under 9% of the sample. The data were also submitted as part of a second study, on T cells of mothers and their children.

The sample was blood. The source of these receptors is a boy aged 5-17 years in good health.

The V call is TRBV4-3, the J call TRBJ2-1; 12 bases match TRBD2. V lost 0 bases and J lost 7; bases outside the gene matches: 1. Germline V CDR1 and CDR2: LGHNA, YSLEER. This CDR3 is 15 amino acids long. In nucleotides, the CDR3 is TGCGCCAGCAGCCAAGACGGGACTAGCGGGAATGAGCAGTTCTTC. Translation gives CASSQDGTSGNEQFF.

This clonotype appeared a few times. The chain recombines TRBV12-3 or TRBV12-4 with TRBJ2-1, with D perhaps assigned TRBD1 or TRBD2 (5 bases each). Trimming shortened V by 10 bases and J by 2 bases, and 9 bases separated the two germline ends. This CDR3 region has 12 residues. CDR3: CAIGDPYNEQFF. CDR3 DNA: TGTGCCATCGGGGACCCCTACAATGAGCAGTTCTTC.

This chain connects TRBV20-1 to TRBJ1-6, with 9 bases lining up with TRBD1. The junction had 5 bases not matched to a gene; V was cut back by 2 bases and J by 9 bases. CDR1 is DFQATT, CDR2 SNEGSKA, per germline (reference sequence). The CDR3 is 14 residues long. The CDR3 spells CSARRTGDGSPLHF. The DNA of the CDR3 is TGCAGTGCTAGAAGGACAGGGGATGGTTCACCCCTCCACTTT.

This clonotype occurred a few times. One end of the junction does not line up with germline, which may come from a read error. The genes are TRBV7-9 and TRBJ1-2, with 7 bases fitting TRBD1. CDR3 length: 14 residues. Germline CDR1 reads SEHNR; CDR2 reads FQNEAQ (reference sequence). The CDR3 DNA is TGCGCCAGCAGCTTAGGACAGGAGCTAGAGGGCTACACCTTC. As protein: CASSLGQELEGYTF.

This clonotype was counted a few times. The CDR3 region is CASSLGQADGYTF. The CDR3 nucleotides read TGTGCCAGCAGCTTGGGACAGGCGGATGGCTACACCTTC. This chain uses TRBV27 with TRBJ1-2; 8 bases align to TRBD1. Germline loops: CDR1 MNHEY, CDR2 SMNVEV (reference sequence). The CDR3 totals 13 residues. With 6 bases clipped from V and 6 bases from J, the junction kept 6 bases outside the gene matches.

V gene TRBV7-2 combines with J gene TRBJ2-3, with D unclear. V lost 2 bases and J lost 3, with 12 bases in between. This CDR3 has 15 amino acids. Germline V gives CDR1 SGHTA, CDR2 FQGNSA. The CDR3 DNA reads as TGTGCCAGCAGCTTACTTCGGCTAGAGACAGATACGCAGTATTTT. Translated, it gives CASSLLRLETDTQYF.

This clonotype was observed a few times. The chain uses TRBV28 and TRBJ2-5; a weak D match, TRBD2 (5 bases). The CDR3 is 14 amino acids. Germline CDR1 MDHEN, CDR2 SYDVKM. Trimming took off 8 bases at V and 6 bases at J, with 19 bases between the two ends. CDR3 in amino acids: CASRSPGESKTQYF. The CDR3 DNA reads as TGTGCCAGCCGGTCCCCCGGGGAGTCGAAGACCCAGTACTTC.

For this clonotype: This clone may be a read error of a much larger clone one base away. The CDR3 region is CSVWGRGRGYTF. The CDR3 nucleotides read TGCAGTGTTTGGGGCAGGGGTCGTGGCTACACCTTC. The chain employs TRBV20-1 and TRBJ1-2; D perhaps matches TRBD1 (6 bases). The CDR3 is 12 residues long. Trimming stripped 7 bases from V and 7 bases from J, with 16 bases between. The germline V gene has CDR1 DFQATT and CDR2 SNEGSKA (reference sequence).

V is TRBV7-3 and J is TRBJ2-1, with 10 positions matching TRBD2. CDR3 length equals 17 residues. V lost 1 base, J lost 10 bases, and 13 bases stayed unmatched. Germline V lookup: CDR1 SGHTA, CDR2 FQGTGA. CDR3 coding DNA: TGTGCCAGCAGCTTAAATAGGTTTCGGCTAGCGGGGGTAGAGCAGTTCTTC. Translating gives CASSLNRFRLAGVEQFF.

The chain combines TRBV5-6 with TRBJ2-1; 10 bases line up with TRBD2. Germline-derived CDR1 and CDR2 are SGHDT and YYEEEE. V lost 1 base to trimming and J lost 8 bases; unmatched junction nucleotides: 12. This CDR3 is 17 amino acids long. CDR3 coding DNA: TGTGCCAGCAGCTTGTCGGCTAGCGGGAGCTCGGCGGATGAGCAGTTCTTC. Its translation: CASSLSASGSSADEQFF.

The V gene is TRBV2, the J gene TRBJ2-5; TRBD1 agrees at 7 bases. This CDR3 is 13 amino acids long. The germline gives CDR1 SNHLY, CDR2 FYNNEI. V gave up 5 bases and J gave up 7 bases; unmatched junction bases: 7. CDR3 nucleotides: TGTGCCAGCAGTAGGACAGGCTTTAGGACCCAGTACTTC. It translates to CASSRTGFRTQYF.

This clonotype was picked up many times. The rearrangement joins TRBV13 to TRBJ2-1; TRBD1 agrees at 7 bases. This CDR3 is built from 15 residues. The V and J ends lost 5 bases and 9 bases, in that order; junction bases with no gene match: 13. The germline V gene has CDR1 PRHDT and CDR2 FYEKMQ (reference sequence). CDR3 amino acids: CASSRMGTDPFEQFF. CDR3 DNA: TGTGCCAGCAGCCGGATGGGGACAGACCCGTTTGAGCAGTTCTTC.

The chain is built from TRBV29-1 and TRBJ2-7; D is unresolved. The CDR3 spans 15 residues. Germline CDR1 SQVTM, CDR2 ANQGSEA. Trimming cost V 0 bases and J 0 bases, with 12 bases left between them. The CDR3 sequence is CSVEDGHSSSYEQYF. The CDR3 nucleotides are TGCAGCGTTGAAGATGGTCACTCTAGCTCCTACGAGCAGTACTTC.

The genes are TRBV6-6 and TRBJ2-1; weak D call: TRBD2 (5 bases). CDR1 and CDR2 from the germline V gene are MNHNY and SVGAGI (reference sequence). The CDR3 covers 14 residues. With 2 bases removed from V and 7 bases from J, the gap between germline ends came to 12 bases. The CDR3 sequence: CASSYDLEANEQFF. The CDR3 DNA is TGTGCCAGCAGTTACGACCTGGAGGCGAATGAGCAGTTCTTC.

This chain connects TRBV5-5 to TRBJ1-1, with 8 bases fitting TRBD1. Germline CDR1 SGHKS, CDR2 YYEKEE (reference sequence). The CDR3 is 16 residues long. V gave up 0 bases and J gave up 0 bases; unmatched junction bases: 4. The CDR3 DNA is TGTGCCAGCAGCTTGGGCAGGGGGCACCTGAACACTGAAGCTTTCTTT. Translating gives CASSLGRGHLNTEAFF. Complete variable domain (other parts from reference TRBV5-5 and TRBJ1-1): DAGVTQSPTHLIKTRGQQVTLRCSPISGHKSVSWYQQVLGQGPQFIFQYYEKEERGRGNFPDRFSARQFPNYSSELNVNALLLGDSALYLCASSLGRGHLNTEAFFGQGTRLTVV.

This chain links TRBV25-1 with TRBJ1-2; perhaps TRBD1 as D (5 bases). Trimming removed 8 bases from V and 8 bases from J, with 24 bases in between. Germline V CDR1 and CDR2: MGHDK, SYGVNS. The CDR3 is 15 amino acids. CDR3 loop: CASAREGATPWGYTF. In nucleotides, the CDR3 is TGTGCCAGCGCGAGAGAAGGGGCTACGCCCTGGGGCTACACCTTC.

The chain joins TRBV28 to TRBJ2-3; tentatively, D is TRBD2 (6 bases). The CDR3 sequence is 14 residues long. Germline V gives CDR1 MDHEN, CDR2 SYDVKM. Trimming took off 4 bases at V and 2 bases at J, with 10 bases between the two ends. The CDR3 sequence is CASSSGDLTDTQYF. CDR3 nucleotide sequence: TGTGCCAGCAGTTCGGGGGACCTCACAGATACGCAGTATTTT.

CDR3: CAILRQRNTGELFF. CDR3 sequence (DNA): TGTGCTATACTAAGACAGAGGAACACCGGGGAGCTGTTTTTT. The V call is TRBV28, the J call TRBJ2-2; D possibly corresponds to TRBD1 (5 bases). Germline CDR1 and CDR2: MDHEN and SYDVKM. The CDR3 loop spans 14 amino acids. Full variable domain (rest looked up from reference TRBV28 and TRBJ2-2): DVKVTQSSRYLVKRTGEKVFLECVQDMDHENMFWYRQDPGLGLRLIYFSYDVKMKEKGDIPEGYSVSREKKERFSLILESASTNQTSMYLCAILRQRNTGELFFGEGSRLTVL.

The J gene is TRBJ1-3, the V gene TRBV7-8; no clear D gene. Germline V gene lookup returns CDR1 SGHVS and CDR2 FQNEAQ. The CDR3 length is 15 residues. Trimming left V 5 bases short and J 0 bases short, with 11 bases between. In DNA, the CDR3 is TGTGCCAGCAGCCCCTATGAAGGCTCTGGAAACACCATATATTTT. Translation gives CASSPYEGSGNTIYF.

This clonotype came up a few times. The chain employs TRBV6-5 and TRBJ2-5, with TRBD2 identical over 11 bases. With V trimmed by 8 bases and J by 3 bases, 8 bases remained unmatched. Germline values: CDR1 MNHEY, CDR2 SVGAGI. The CDR3 has 15 residues. CDR3 loop: CASGPGTSGKETQYF. CDR3 DNA: TGTGCCAGCGGGCCCGGGACTAGCGGAAAAGAGACCCAGTACTTC.

This chain joins TRBV7-9 and TRBJ2-4; 7 bases fit TRBD1. V lost 6 bases, J lost 9 bases, and 8 bases stayed unmatched. The CDR3 totals 13 residues. Per the germline V gene, CDR1 is SEHNR and CDR2 is FQNEAQ (reference sequence). CDR3 coding DNA: TGTGCCAGCAGTCACAAAGGGGGCCCCATTCAGTACTTC. It specifies CASSHKGGPIQYF.

V and J are TRBV3-1 and TRBJ2-2; D is ambiguous. The germline CDR1 and CDR2 sequences are LGHDT and YNNKEL (reference sequence). The CDR3 consists of 12 residues. V dropped 4 bases and J dropped 13 bases, with 13 bases sitting between them. CDR3 sequence: CASSPDFTWLFF. The CDR3 DNA is TGTGCCAGCAGCCCTGACTTTACTTGGCTGTTTTTT.